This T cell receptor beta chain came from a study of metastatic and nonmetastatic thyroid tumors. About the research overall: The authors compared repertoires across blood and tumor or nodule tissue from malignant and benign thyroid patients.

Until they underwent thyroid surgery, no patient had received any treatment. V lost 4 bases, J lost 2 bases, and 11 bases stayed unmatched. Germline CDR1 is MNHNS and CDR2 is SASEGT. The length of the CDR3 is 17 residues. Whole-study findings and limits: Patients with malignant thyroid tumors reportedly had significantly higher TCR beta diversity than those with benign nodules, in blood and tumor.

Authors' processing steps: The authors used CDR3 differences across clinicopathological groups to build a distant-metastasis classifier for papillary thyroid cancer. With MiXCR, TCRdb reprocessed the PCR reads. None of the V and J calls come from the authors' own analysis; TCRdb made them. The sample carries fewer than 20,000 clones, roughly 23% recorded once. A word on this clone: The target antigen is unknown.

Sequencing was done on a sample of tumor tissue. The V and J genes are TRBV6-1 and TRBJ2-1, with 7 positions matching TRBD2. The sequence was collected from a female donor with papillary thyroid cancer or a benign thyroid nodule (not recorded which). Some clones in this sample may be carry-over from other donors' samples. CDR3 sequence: CASSVVGGTLTYNEQFF. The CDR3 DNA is TGTGCCAGCAGTGTAGTGGGGGGGACGCTGACCTACAATGAGCAGTTCTTC.